These 21 T cell receptor beta chains share one sample of origin, sequenced in a study of blood T cell repertoires in COVID-19. Method: immunoSEQ multiplex PCR; TCRdb's copy keeps in-frame clones and lacks some. The data show around 240,000 clones, roughly nine tenths seen once. The sequenced material came from PBMCs or T cells enriched from blood (not recorded which). Every receptor here comes from a human donor in a cohort exposed to, infected with or recovered from COVID-19 (not recorded which). The donor label of this sample is uncertain.

The chain employs TRBV27 and TRBJ1-5; no reliable D call. Germline CDR1 and CDR2: MNHEY and SMNVEV (reference sequence). The CDR3 covers 13 residues. V gave up 6 bases and J gave up 4 bases, with 10 bases separating them. The CDR3 nucleotides read TGTGCCAGCAGCCCCTCGGTTAATCAGCCCCAGCATTTT. Protein sequence: CASSPSVNQPQHF.

The chain couples TRBV18 to TRBJ1-2; perhaps TRBD1 as D (6 bases). Germline V lookup: CDR1 KGHSH, CDR2 LQKENI. V was trimmed by 4 bases and J by 2 bases, leaving 11 bases between them. CDR3 length: 14 residues. The CDR3 loop is CASSQSQGNYGYTF. The CDR3 nucleotides read TGTGCCAGCTCACAGAGCCAGGGGAACTATGGCTACACCTTC. Filled out from reference TRBV18 and TRBJ1-2, the complete variable domain reads NAGVMQNPRHLVRRRGQEARLRCSPMKGHSHVYWYRQLPEEGLKFMVYLQKENIIDESGMPKERFSAEFPKEGPSILRIQQVVRGDSAAYFCASSQSQGNYGYTFGSGTRLTVV.

The V and J genes are TRBV7-7 and TRBJ2-2; D uncertain. Germline CDR1 is SSHAT and CDR2 is FNYEAQ (reference sequence). This CDR3 is built from 15 residues. V lost 3 bases, J lost 0 bases, and 8 bases lay in between. CDR3 region: CASSLVTANTGELFF. The CDR3, as DNA: TGTGCCAGCAGCTTGGTAACAGCGAACACCGGGGAGCTGTTTTTT. The variable domain in full, completed from reference TRBV7-7 and TRBJ2-2, reads GAGVSQSPRYKVTKRGQDVTLRCDPISSHATLYWYQQALGQGPEFLTYFNYEAQPDKSGLPSDRFSAERPEGSISTLTIQRTEQRDSAMYRCASSLVTANTGELFFGEGSRLTVL.

The CDR3 spells CASSQYNEQFF. Here the CDR3 DNA reads TGTGCCAGCTCACAATACAATGAGCAGTTCTTC. This sequence joins TRBV27 and TRBJ2-1; D remains ambiguous. The CDR3 is made up of 11 amino acids. V shed 8 bases and J shed 4 bases, with 6 bases lying between them. Per the germline V gene, CDR1 is MNHEY and CDR2 is SMNVEV (reference sequence).

V usage is TRBV7-3 and J usage is TRBJ1-2; D remains unclear. V lost 2 bases and J 4 bases, leaving 8 bases between the germline ends. From germline, CDR1 is SGHTA and CDR2 FQGTGA. CDR3 size: 13 residues. The CDR3 is CASSLEPGYGYTF. As DNA, the CDR3 is TGTGCCAGCAGCTTAGAACCCGGCTATGGCTACACCTTC.

CDR3 residues: CASSKGTRRQGNCGYTF. For the CDR3, the DNA is TGTGCCAGCAGCAAAGGAACTAGGAGACAGGGGAATTGTGGCTACACCTTC. J is TRBJ1-2 and V is TRBV21-1; the table's D call, TRBD1, was not checked against the DNA. TRBV21-1 is annotated as a pseudogene. This CDR3 has 17 amino acids.

The J gene is TRBJ2-7, the V gene TRBV5-4; D might be TRBD2 (5 bases). Germline CDR1 SGHNT, CDR2 YYREEE (reference sequence). Deletions cut 2 bases from V and 0 bases from J, with 9 bases between. The CDR3 runs to 14 residues. The CDR3 coding sequence is TGTGCCAGCAGCTTCGGGGTAAGCTCCTACGAGCAGTACTTC. Its translation: CASSFGVSSYEQYF.

V gene TRBV28 combines with J gene TRBJ1-5, with a possible D match to TRBD1 (6 bases). V was shortened by 2 bases and J by 2 bases, with 7 bases between the two germline ends. Germline V gene lookup returns CDR1 MDHEN and CDR2 SYDVKM. This CDR3 has 14 amino acids. DNA of the CDR3: TGTGCCAGCAGTTTACAGGGGCGCAATCAGCCCCAGCATTTT. Its protein is CASSLQGRNQPQHF.

This clone was recorded only once. This chain joins TRBV6-5 and TRBJ1-1, with D possibly matching TRBD1 (5 bases). This CDR3 has 12 residues. With 5 bases removed from V and 5 bases from J, the gap between germline ends came to 9 bases. The germline V gene has CDR1 MNHEY and CDR2 SVGAGI. The CDR3: CASSQGTTEAFF. The CDR3 DNA reads TGTGCCAGCAGTCAGGGCACGACTGAAGCTTTCTTT.

The chain joins TRBV6-5 to TRBJ1-6; TRBD1 is a possible D gene (6 bases). The germline gives CDR1 MNHEY, CDR2 SVGAGI. This CDR3 comprises 12 residues. V lost 6 bases, J lost 8 bases, and 8 bases lay in between. This chain's CDR3 is CASRSGDSPLHF. The CDR3 DNA follows: TGTGCCAGCAGATCAGGGGATTCACCCCTCCACTTT.

This clone was seen only once. V is TRBV5-1 and J is TRBJ1-6; 7 nucleotides line up with TRBD1. The CDR3 consists of 15 residues. CDR1 and CDR2 from the germline V gene are SGHRS and YFSETQ. V trimming: 1 base; J trimming: 4 bases; junction bases outside the gene matches: 2. CDR3: CASSLTTGYNSPLHF. The CDR3 bases are TGCGCCAGCAGCTTGACGACAGGGTATAATTCACCCCTCCACTTT.

This chain connects TRBV7-2 to TRBJ2-7; 11 positions match TRBD2. The CDR3 spans 16 residues. V was clipped by 1 base and J by 2 bases; unmatched bases: 4. Germline CDR1 is SGHTA and CDR2 is FQGNSA. The CDR3 bases are TGTGCCAGCAGCTTAGTGACTAGCGGGGTCACCTACGAGCAGTACTTC. This codes for CASSLVTSGVTYEQYF.

This sequence joins TRBV11-2 and TRBJ2-7; tentative D call: TRBD1 (5 bases). Germline V gene data show CDR1 as SGHAT and CDR2 as FQNNGV. This CDR3 is 13 amino acids long. V lost 0 bases, J lost 4 bases, and 7 bases lay in between. The CDR3 sequence: CASSLERGYEQYF. The CDR3 nucleotides read TGTGCCAGCAGCTTAGAAAGGGGATACGAGCAGTACTTC.

The J gene is TRBJ2-7, the V gene TRBV7-9; D unclear. V lost 4 bases to trimming and J lost 2 bases, with 18 bases between them. Germline values: CDR1 SEHNR, CDR2 FQNEAQ (reference sequence). The length of the CDR3 is 16 residues. The CDR3 DNA sequence: TGTGCCAGCAGCTCCCATCCCAGCCAGGCAACCTACGAGCAGTACTTC. This gives the protein CASSSHPSQATYEQYF. The whole variable domain, filled in from reference TRBV7-9 and TRBJ2-7, reads DTGVSQNPRHKITKRGQNVTFRCDPISEHNRLYWYRQTLGQGPEFLTYFQNEAQLEKSRLLSDRFSAERPKGSFSTLEIQRTEQGDSAMYLCASSSHPSQATYEQYFGPGTRLTVT.

This chain links TRBV19 with TRBJ2-1; 10 bases agree with TRBD2. The CDR3 spans 16 residues. The V gene end was trimmed by 7 bases and the J gene end by 10 bases; junction bases not matched to a gene: 16. CDR1 LNHDA and CDR2 SQIVND come from the germline V gene (reference sequence). CDR3 sequence: CASTSERGGPIGEQFF. The CDR3 region has the DNA TGTGCCAGTACCTCTGAGCGGGGGGGCCCCATAGGAGAGCAGTTCTTC.

The chain is built from TRBV18 and TRBJ1-2; D unresolved. V was shortened by 6 bases and J by 8 bases, with 16 bases between the two germline ends. The CDR3 consists of 13 residues. Germline V gene sequence: CDR1 KGHSH, CDR2 LQKENI. As DNA, the CDR3 is TGTGCCAGCTCGAGTGGGCGTGAGGGAGGCTACACCTTC. It is translated as CASSSGREGGYTF.

The rearrangement uses TRBV3-1 (or the pseudogene TRBV3-2) and TRBJ2-5; D call uncertain. Trimming took 0 bases from V and 5 from J, leaving 4 bases between them. Germline CDR1 LGHDT, CDR2 YNNKEL (reference sequence). The CDR3 spans 12 residues. CDR3 in DNA: TGTGCCAGCAGCCAAGACCGGGAGACCCAGTACTTC. Protein product: CASSQDRETQYF.

CDR3 in DNA: TGTGCCTGGAGTGTACTAAGTCTGCCTGAAAAACTGTTTTTT. It yields the protein CAWSVLSLPEKLFF. This rearrangement joins TRBV30 to TRBJ1-4; no definite D call. Germline assignment: CDR1 GTSNPN and CDR2 SVGIG (reference sequence). V was pared by 0 bases and J by 7 bases, with 12 bases between. CDR3 length equals 14 residues.

V and J are TRBV21-1 and TRBJ2-3; the D call of TRBD1 is as the table states it, not checked on the DNA. TRBV21-1 is tagged as a pseudogene. This CDR3 region has 15 residues. The CDR3 nucleotides read TGTGCCAGCACCGGACAGGGGACTAGCACAGATACGCAGTATTTT. Translated, it gives CASTGQGTSTDTQYF.

The J gene is TRBJ1-5, the V gene TRBV30; D ambiguous. Trimming removed 3 bases at V and 0 bases at J, with 6 bases between. The germline V gene encodes CDR1 GTSNPN and CDR2 SVGIG (reference sequence). The CDR3 is made up of 13 amino acids. The DNA for the CDR3 is TGTGCCTGGAGCCTAAATAGCAATCAGCCCCAGCATTTT. It translates to CAWSLNSNQPQHF.

J is TRBJ1-1 and V is TRBV7-9, with D hard to call. This CDR3 spans 14 amino acids. V lost 4 bases, J lost 5 bases, and 14 bases lay in between. Germline CDR1 is SEHNR and CDR2 is FQNEAQ (reference sequence). CDR3 amino acids: CASSSAGEETEAFF. For the CDR3, the DNA is TGTGCCAGCAGCTCGGCCGGGGAAGAGACTGAAGCTTTCTTT.